This TCR beta chain was retrieved from a study of T cell repertoires in cytomegalovirus infection. Background on the study: CMV epitopes in the study were HLA-C-restricted (recently identified) and HLA-B-restricted (well studied). Matching HLA type, along with CMV infection, was indicated by public TCR beta signatures.

This CDR3 has 18 amino acids. V lost 1 base and J lost 0, with 22 bases in between. From germline, CDR1 is DFQATT and CDR2 SNEGSKA (reference sequence). TCRdb used MiXCR to reprocess the reads, holding one entry per CDR3 protein. The data show fewer than 1,000,000 distinct CDR3 sequences, roughly 30% seen once. Findings of the study overall: Within the response measured ex vivo, HLA-C-restricted CMV-specific TCR beta clonotypes were dominant. CMV carriers having the relevant HLA were flagged by cumulative public TCR beta family frequency.

A remark on this clonotype: The antigen remains undetermined.

The clonotype comes from a human donor in good health (CMV status not recorded). Some clones in this sample may be carry-over from other donors' samples. The rearrangement links TRBV20-1 to TRBJ2-7; perhaps TRBD1 as D (6 bases). The sample was cultured CD8+ T cells from PBMCs, taken from culture after CMV antigen stimulation. The CDR3 DNA reads as TGCAGTGCTAGAGGAAGGGGGAAGACCGGGGTGAGCTCCTACGAGCAGTACTTC. Translating gives CSARGRGKTGVSSYEQYF.